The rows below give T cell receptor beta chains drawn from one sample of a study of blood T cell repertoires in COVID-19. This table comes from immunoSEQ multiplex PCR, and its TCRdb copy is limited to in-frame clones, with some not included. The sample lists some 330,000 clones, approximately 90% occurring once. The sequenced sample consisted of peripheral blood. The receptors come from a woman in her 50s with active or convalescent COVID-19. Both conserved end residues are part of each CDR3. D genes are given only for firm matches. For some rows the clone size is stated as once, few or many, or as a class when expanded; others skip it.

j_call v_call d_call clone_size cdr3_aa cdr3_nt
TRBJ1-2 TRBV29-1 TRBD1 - CSVETGFGYTF TGCAGCGTAGAGACAGGGTTCGGCTACACCTTC
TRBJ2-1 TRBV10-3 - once CAIAEPGIVNEQFF TGTGCCATCGCTGAGCCAGGCATCGTGAATGAGCAGTTCTTC
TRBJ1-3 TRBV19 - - CASTRGRMPSGNTIYF TGTGCCAGTACCCGCGGAAGGATGCCCTCTGGAAACACCATATATTTT
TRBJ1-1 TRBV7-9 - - CASSNNMNTEAFF TGTGCCAGCAGCAATAATATGAACACTGAAGCTTTCTTT
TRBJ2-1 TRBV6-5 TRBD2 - CASSLSSGNNEQFF TGTGCCAGCAGTTTATCTAGCGGAAACAATGAGCAGTTCTTC
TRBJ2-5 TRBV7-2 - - CASSPRPGGETQYF TGTGCCAGCAGCCCGAGACCCGGGGGAGAGACCCAGTACTTC
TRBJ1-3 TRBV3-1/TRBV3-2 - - CASSLAGAGYSGNTIYF TGTGCCAGCAGCCTAGCTGGGGCAGGTTACTCTGGAAACACCATATATTTT
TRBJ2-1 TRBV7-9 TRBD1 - CASSLGTGIYNEQFF TGTGCCAGCAGCTTAGGGACAGGGATTTACAATGAGCAGTTCTTC
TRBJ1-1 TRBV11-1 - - CASSKGRERQNTEAFF TGTGCCAGCAGCAAAGGACGAGAGCGGCAAAACACTGAAGCTTTCTTT
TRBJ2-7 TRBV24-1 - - CATSDPPKTGSYEQYF TGTGCCACCAGTGATCCACCAAAGACAGGATCCTACGAGCAGTACTTC
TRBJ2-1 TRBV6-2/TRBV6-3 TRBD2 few CASSLGAGPYNEQFF TGTGCCAGCAGTTTAGGAGCGGGGCCCTACAATGAGCAGTTCTTC
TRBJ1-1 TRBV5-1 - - CASRTGLNTEAFF TGCGCCAGCAGGACAGGACTCAACACTGAAGCTTTCTTT
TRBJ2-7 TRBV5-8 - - CASASFWRGRSEQYF TGTGCCAGCGCATCCTTTTGGAGGGGGCGAAGCGAGCAGTACTTC
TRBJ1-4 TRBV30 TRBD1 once CAWRTGGTGNEKLFF TGTGCCTGGAGGACAGGGGGCACAGGTAATGAAAAACTGTTTTTT
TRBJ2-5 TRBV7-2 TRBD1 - CASSSRQGQETQYF TGTGCCAGCAGCTCACGACAGGGCCAAGAGACCCAGTACTTC
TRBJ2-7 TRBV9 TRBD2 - CASSVGTSGRDEQYF TGTGCCAGCAGCGTGGGGACTAGCGGGAGAGACGAGCAGTACTTC
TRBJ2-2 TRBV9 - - CASSVGGANTGELFF TGTGCCAGCAGCGTAGGGGGGGCGAACACCGGGGAGCTGTTTTTT
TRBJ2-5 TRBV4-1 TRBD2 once CASSQDPAGGEEETQYF TGCGCCAGCAGCCAAGATCCAGCGGGAGGGGAGGAAGAGACCCAGTACTTC
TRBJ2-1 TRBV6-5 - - CASNAGNDNEQFF TGTGCCAGCAATGCAGGGAATGACAATGAGCAGTTCTTC
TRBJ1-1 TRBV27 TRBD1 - CASSLSGQGSTEAFF TGTGCCAGCAGTTTATCGGGACAGGGTAGCACTGAAGCTTTCTTT
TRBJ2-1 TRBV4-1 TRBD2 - CASSQGLAGINNEQFF TGCGCCAGCAGCCAGGGGCTAGCGGGCATAAACAATGAGCAGTTCTTC
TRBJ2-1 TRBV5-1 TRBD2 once CASSFIGTSGYNEQFF TGCGCCAGCAGCTTCATCGGGACTAGCGGTTACAATGAGCAGTTCTTC
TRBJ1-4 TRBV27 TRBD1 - CASRQGGEKLFF TGTGCCAGCAGACAGGGGGGAGAAAAACTGTTTTTT